This T cell receptor (beta chain) is drawn from a study of vaccination and CD4 T cells after COVID-19. Study context: Convalescent donors totaled six males and four females, including two who were Hispanic. Overlapping spike peptides of SARS-CoV-2, HCoV-NL63, HCoV-OC43 and HCoV-229E stimulated the cells.

This clonotype was seen just once. The target antigen is unknown. Treatment specified: 10-day PBMC culture with coronavirus spike peptide pools or control peptides (ViraFEST assay). Scientists ran DNA taken from cultured CD4+ T cells through the Oncomine TCR Beta short-read assay for sequencing. MiXCR, applied by TCRdb to the PCR reads, yields one record per CDR3 protein. The sample lists almost 20,000 distinct CDR3 sequences, over 60% occurring once. CDR3 length equals 15 residues. Per the germline V gene, CDR1 is DFQATT and CDR2 is SNEGSKA (reference sequence). With 5 bases clipped from V and 8 bases from J, the junction kept 10 bases outside the gene matches.

The receptor's source is a human donor who received a COVID-19 vaccine. The genes are TRBV20-1 and TRBJ1-4, with 11 bases matching TRBD1. The specimen comprised CD4+ T cells from blood, cultured in vitro, sampled after SARS-CoV-2 vaccination. The CDR3: CSAAPTGDRGEKLFF. For the CDR3, the DNA is TGCAGTGCTGCTCCCACCGGGGACAGGGGGGAAAAACTGTTTTTT.